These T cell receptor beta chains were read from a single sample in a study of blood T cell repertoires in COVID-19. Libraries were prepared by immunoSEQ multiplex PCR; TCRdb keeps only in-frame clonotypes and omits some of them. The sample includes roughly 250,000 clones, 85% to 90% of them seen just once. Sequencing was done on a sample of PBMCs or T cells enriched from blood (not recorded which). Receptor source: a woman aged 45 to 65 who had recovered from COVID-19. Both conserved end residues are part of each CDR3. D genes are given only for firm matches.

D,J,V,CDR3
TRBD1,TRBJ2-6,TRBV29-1,CSVGDRAGANVLTF
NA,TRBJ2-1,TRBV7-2,CASSLAFRDEQFF
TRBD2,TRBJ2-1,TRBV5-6,CASSLEAGAYNEQFF
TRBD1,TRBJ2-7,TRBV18,CASSQTGQGEGEQYF
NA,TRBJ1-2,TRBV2,CASSEAVGAYGYTF
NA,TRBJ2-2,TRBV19,CASSISSEDTGELFF
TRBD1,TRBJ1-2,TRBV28,CASSFPSDRGLEGYTF
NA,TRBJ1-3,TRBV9,CASMSLSGNTIYF
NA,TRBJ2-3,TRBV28,CASSTPQGYTQYF
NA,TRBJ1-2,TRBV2,CASSEAGGLLGYTF
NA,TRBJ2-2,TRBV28,CASSVTRQRNTGELFF
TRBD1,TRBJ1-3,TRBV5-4,CASSSRTGGISGNTIYF
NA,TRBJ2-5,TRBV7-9,CASTQGGSTWTQYF
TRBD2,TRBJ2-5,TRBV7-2,CASSTVLAGGGETQYF
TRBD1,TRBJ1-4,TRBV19,CASSPTGATNEKLFF
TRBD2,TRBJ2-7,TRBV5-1,CASSSPGTNYEQYF
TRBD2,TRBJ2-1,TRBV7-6,CASSLSLAGSEQFF
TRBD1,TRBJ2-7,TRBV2,CASSSQGREQYF
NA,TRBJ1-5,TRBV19,CASTPSGSSLPRGNQPQHF
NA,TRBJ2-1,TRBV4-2,CASSYEEGSYNEQFF
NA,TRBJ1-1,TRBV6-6,CASSYTENTEAFF